This T cell receptor (beta chain) was profiled in a study of blood T cell repertoires in COVID-19 (dated by TCRdb to 2020 to 2022). Concerning the study at large: Samples from collaborators originated in the United States, Italy and Spain and spanned both the acute and convalescent phases of COVID-19. The material from the prospective study consisted of cDNA or gDNA derived from T cells, B-cell-depleted T cells, or PBMCs. The dataset comprised deeply sampled blood TCRbeta repertoires from subjects exposed to, actively infected with, or recovered from COVID-19. The repertoires were released in a freely available public database meant as a resource for research on the immune response to SARS-CoV-2. The samples were drawn from two sources: the first 160 participants of the ongoing ImmuneRACE study, and approximately 1,300 subjects contributed by 6 global collaborators. Nearly every sample came with metadata listing a de-identified subject ID, COVID-19 status, age in years and sex. Where HLA class I and class II types were available, the types were taken from metadata supplied by the sample provider, not from assay-based typing. Results and caveats for the whole study, not just this receptor: The quantity of clinical and demographic metadata differed by source and by participant and was supplied without curation.

TCRbeta CDR3 regions were amplified from genomic DNA by means of the immunoSEQ Assay, a bias-controlled multiplex PCR. On the study's bioinformatics: The number of nucleated cells in each sample was estimated by amplification of reference gene primers within the assay. Sequence reads were collapsed and filtered to measure the absolute abundance of every unique TCRbeta CDR3 rearrangement. For each sample, productive Simpson clonality was calculated as the square root of Simpson's diversity index over productive rearrangements. Imported from immuneACCESS, the table was reduced by TCRdb to in-frame sequences with V and J called. These copies leave out some clones; in studies compared against another copy, an unresolved V gene accounts for under half, and the cause of the remainder is not known. V, J and clone size derive from that table, while D and trimming were established from the DNA sequence. This sample is represented by 300,000 to 400,000 clones; 85% to 95% of them were singletons. The biggest ten clones account for 3% to 5% of the sample.

Participants in the prospective study were enrolled through a virtual design, were aged roughly 18 to 95 years, and lived in roughly 26 United States geographic areas. To assign participants to cohorts, the prospective study relied on clinical history that participants themselves reported in a screening survey and a study questionnaire. A participant counted as exposed if, within 2 weeks of entering the study, that participant had been in contact with someone who had a PCR-confirmed or clinician-diagnosed COVID-19 case. Each participant in the prospective study had whole blood, serum and a nasopharyngeal or oropharyngeal swab collected by mobile phlebotomists. Over an approximately two-month period, participants in the prospective study had the option of providing additional blood draws and questionnaires. Prospective study blood samples were shipped either frozen or at room temperature before DNA extraction.

Worth noting for this clone: It lacks a known antigen. Compared with germline, one end of the junction differs, possibly owing to a read error.

The CDR3 starts with the cysteine, ends with the phenylalanine, and has 14 residues. Only CDR3 DNA remains: 42 bases, in frame from the first base. In the germline V gene, CDR1 corresponds to SGHDN and CDR2 to FVKESK. The sequence is built from TRBV14 and TRBJ1-1; a weak D assignment points to TRBD1 (6 bases agree). The specimen sequenced was PBMCs or T cells enriched from blood (not recorded which). The sequence was collected from a woman aged 30 to 39 who had been exposed to COVID-19. In nucleotide form, the sequence is TGTGCCAACAGCCAAGGGGGAGCTACTCTTGAGGCTTTCTTT. Its protein is CANSQGGATLEAFF.